Listed below are T cell receptor beta chains from one sample, sequenced in a study of post-analysis software for immune sequencing data. TCRdb recomputed calls from the PCR reads with MiXCR, one row per CDR3 protein. The sample includes roughly 540,000 distinct CDR3 sequences, 34% of them seen just once. Sequenced: blood. These receptors came from a girl aged 2 to 17 with multiple sclerosis. Each CDR3 is given with its conserved first and last residue. A D gene is named only where the DNA matches it firmly. Expanded clones are given a class, and other clones once, few, many or no size at all.

TRBV4-2	NA	NA	TRBJ1-2	CASSQDIRGNYGYTF	TGTGCCAGCAGCCAAGATATCAGGGGTAACTATGGCTACACCTTC
TRBV4-1	NA	TRBD1	TRBJ2-1	CASSLNTGTAYNEQFF	TGCGCCAGCAGCCTCAACACCGGGACAGCCTACAATGAGCAGTTCTTC
TRBV7-9	few	TRBD1	TRBJ1-5	CASSDHGTGLWQPQHF	TGTGCCAGCAGCGACCACGGGACAGGGCTGTGGCAGCCCCAGCATTTT
TRBV19	NA	NA	TRBJ1-4	CASSIMASTNEKLFF	TGTGCCAGTAGTATAATGGCCTCAACTAATGAAAAACTGTTTTTT
TRBV7-2	once	TRBD2	TRBJ2-5	CASSRGGGLGETQYF	TGTGCCAGCAGCCGCGGCGGGGGGCTGGGAGAGACCCAGTACTTC
TRBV11-2	many	NA	TRBJ2-5	CASSQTRTGQETQYF	TGTGCCAGCAGCCAAACAAGGACTGGTCAAGAGACCCAGTACTTC
TRBV20-1	NA	TRBD1	TRBJ2-5	CSAIAGTGGTQYF	TGCAGTGCTATTGCCGGGACAGGGGGGACCCAGTACTTC
TRBV4-2	few	NA	TRBJ2-1	CASSQGLSQSEQFF	TGTGCCAGCAGCCAAGGTCTTTCCCAATCAGAGCAGTTCTTC
TRBV5-1	NA	TRBD2	TRBJ2-7	CASSLDESGGLSYEQYF	TGCGCCAGCAGCTTGGATGAGAGCGGGGGCCTCTCCTACGAGCAGTACTTC
TRBV6-2/TRBV6-3	few	NA	TRBJ2-3	CATRWDGDTQYF	TGTGCCACACGGTGGGACGGAGATACGCAGTATTTT